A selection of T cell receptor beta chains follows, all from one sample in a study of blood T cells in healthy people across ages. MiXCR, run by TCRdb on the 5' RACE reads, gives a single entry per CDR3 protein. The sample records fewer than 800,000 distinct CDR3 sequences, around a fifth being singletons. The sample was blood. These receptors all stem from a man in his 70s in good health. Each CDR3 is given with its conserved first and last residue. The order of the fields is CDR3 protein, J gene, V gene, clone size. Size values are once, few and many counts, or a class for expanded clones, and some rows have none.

CDR3aa: CASSQDRGDYSNQPQHF
j_gene: TRBJ1-5
v_gene: TRBV4-1
abundance: few

CDR3aa: CAISDLGQGRYTGELFF
j_gene: TRBJ2-2
v_gene: TRBV10-3
abundance: many

CDR3aa: CASNRLDSGGYGYTF
j_gene: TRBJ1-2
v_gene: TRBV19
abundance: .

CDR3aa: CASSLDLVLNTEAFF
j_gene: TRBJ1-1
v_gene: TRBV5-1
abundance: .

CDR3aa: CASSAQRKGGDFF
j_gene: TRBJ2-1
v_gene: TRBV6-1
abundance: .

CDR3aa: CSAQRDDYEQYF
j_gene: TRBJ2-7
v_gene: TRBV20-1
abundance: many

CDR3aa: CASSLGQTREAAQYF
j_gene: TRBJ2-5
v_gene: TRBV5-1
abundance: few

CDR3aa: CAWSIGNTDTQYF
j_gene: TRBJ2-3
v_gene: TRBV30
abundance: few

CDR3aa: CASSSLGGTGGEEQYF
j_gene: TRBJ2-5
v_gene: TRBV7-9
abundance: .

CDR3aa: CSARENVGGEQFF
j_gene: .
v_gene: TRBV20-1
abundance: many

CDR3aa: CSARDAGSGIRNTGELFF
j_gene: TRBJ2-2
v_gene: TRBV20-1
abundance: .

CDR3aa: CASSRTGTPFDSYNEQFF
j_gene: TRBJ2-1
v_gene: TRBV12-3/TRBV12-4
abundance: .

CDR3aa: CSANRDRNYGYTF
j_gene: TRBJ1-2
v_gene: TRBV20-1
abundance: few

CDR3aa: CASSKEDLNNEKLFF
j_gene: TRBJ1-4
v_gene: TRBV2
abundance: few

CDR3aa: CASNKLYEQYF
j_gene: .
v_gene: TRBV2
abundance: .

CDR3aa: CASSYSSGKQFF
j_gene: .
v_gene: TRBV6-5
abundance: .

CDR3aa: CATSQAGEETQYF
j_gene: TRBJ2-5
v_gene: TRBV24-1
abundance: few

CDR3aa: CASSPMSGTGGSEQFF
j_gene: TRBJ2-1
v_gene: TRBV5-1
abundance: many

CDR3aa: CASSSVRRETGETQYF
j_gene: TRBJ2-5
v_gene: TRBV28
abundance: few

CDR3aa: CSVETGRSSGNTIYF
j_gene: TRBJ1-3
v_gene: TRBV29-1
abundance: .

CDR3aa: CVCTGGFTDTQHF
j_gene: .
v_gene: TRBV7-8
abundance: .

CDR3aa: CATEPGLGTYEQYF
j_gene: TRBJ2-7
v_gene: TRBV2
abundance: .

CDR3aa: CASSLGQGAGGYTF
j_gene: TRBJ1-2
v_gene: TRBV12-3/TRBV12-4
abundance: few

CDR3aa: CASSPTGRQPQHF
j_gene: TRBJ1-5
v_gene: TRBV12-3/TRBV12-4
abundance: few

CDR3aa: CASSSWTGGETQYF
j_gene: TRBJ2-5
v_gene: TRBV6-5
abundance: many

CDR3aa: CASSFSGRAYNEQFF
j_gene: TRBJ2-1
v_gene: TRBV28
abundance: few

CDR3aa: CASSQDLQAYEQYF
j_gene: .
v_gene: TRBV4-1
abundance: many

CDR3aa: CASSFVASGKYEQYF
j_gene: .
v_gene: TRBV5-1
abundance: .

CDR3aa: CASSDRTEETQYF
j_gene: TRBJ2-5
v_gene: TRBV11-2
abundance: .

CDR3aa: CSARYPGTGGAGETQYF
j_gene: TRBJ2-5
v_gene: TRBV20-1
abundance: .

CDR3aa: CASSHTGAGYNEQFF
j_gene: TRBJ2-1
v_gene: TRBV14
abundance: few

CDR3aa: CATSDAQGALGQPQHF
j_gene: TRBJ1-5
v_gene: TRBV24-1
abundance: .

CDR3aa: CSARVGDEELFF
j_gene: TRBJ1-4
v_gene: TRBV29-1
abundance: once

CDR3aa: CASSQGQGTVNSETQYF
j_gene: .
v_gene: TRBV4-1
abundance: .

CDR3aa: CSARDLLAESSYNEQFF
j_gene: TRBJ2-1
v_gene: TRBV20-1
abundance: few

CDR3aa: CASSLEGREGQPQHF
j_gene: TRBJ1-5
v_gene: TRBV7-8
abundance: .

CDR3aa: CASSDSTSASWQFF
j_gene: TRBJ2-1
v_gene: TRBV6-4
abundance: few

CDR3aa: CASSLTSGRIQETQYF
j_gene: .
v_gene: TRBV6-5
abundance: few

CDR3aa: CSVGGQDMETQYF
j_gene: TRBJ2-5
v_gene: TRBV29-1
abundance: few

CDR3aa: CTSSLGLTSGRGYEQYF
j_gene: TRBJ2-7
v_gene: TRBV7-2
abundance: once

CDR3aa: CASTLGPKETQHF
j_gene: TRBJ2-5
v_gene: TRBV7-7
abundance: .

CDR3aa: CASSPGRKAYNEQFF
j_gene: TRBJ2-1
v_gene: TRBV7-2
abundance: .

CDR3aa: CASSPQDNEQFF
j_gene: TRBJ2-1
v_gene: TRBV3-1
abundance: .

CDR3aa: CASLSQGGGSYEQYF
j_gene: TRBJ2-7
v_gene: TRBV2
abundance: .

CDR3aa: CSARDVASGSLSYNEQFF
j_gene: TRBJ2-1
v_gene: TRBV20-1
abundance: .

CDR3aa: CASSQVRAGGSSYNEQFF
j_gene: TRBJ2-1
v_gene: TRBV3-1
abundance: few

CDR3aa: CSAQVPGQTYEQYF
j_gene: TRBJ2-7
v_gene: TRBV20-1
abundance: few

CDR3aa: CASSLILADYNEQFF
j_gene: TRBJ2-1
v_gene: TRBV5-1
abundance: .